These 10 T cell receptor beta chains were sequenced from one sample in a study of vaccination effects on CD4 cells after COVID-19. The data were produced by immunoSEQ multiplex PCR, yet TCRdb's version contains in-frame clones alone and is incomplete. This sample has 37,000 or so clones, with 66% found just once. Under the ViraFEST assay, PBMC were stimulated with viral peptide pools so that antigen-specific CD4+ T cells expanded. Sequencing was performed afterwards. Following culture for 9 to 11 days, CD4+ T cells were isolated. None of these healthy vaccinees had been infected with SARS-CoV-2 before vaccination. Their recognized antigens are unknown. The source material was CD4+ T cells from PBMCs cultured with HCoV-OC43 spike peptides, sampled before COVID-19 vaccination. Specified subset: HCoV-OC43 spike overlapping peptide pool stimulation. These receptors were obtained from a human donor who received a COVID-19 vaccine.

This clone was found a few times. This chain joins TRBV29-1 and TRBJ2-5; D is ambiguous. Germline loops: CDR1 SQVTM, CDR2 ANQGSEA. The length of the CDR3 is 13 residues. Trimming took 7 bases from V and 1 from J, leaving 13 bases between them. As DNA, the CDR3 is TGCAGCGCCCACTCGGGCAGCCAAGAGACCCAGTACTTC. Amino acid sequence: CSAHSGSQETQYF. Filled out from reference TRBV29-1 and TRBJ2-5, the complete variable domain reads SAVISQKPSRDICQRGTSLTIQCQVDSQVTMMFWYRQQPGQSLTLIATANQGSEATYESGFVIDKFPISRPNLTFSTLTVSNMSPEDSSIYLCSAHSGSQETQYFGPGTRLLVL.

V usage is TRBV27 and J usage is TRBJ2-7; no clear D gene. Germline V gene sequence: CDR1 MNHEY, CDR2 SMNVEV (reference sequence). With 3 bases removed from V and 1 base from J, the gap between germline ends came to 10 bases. The CDR3 runs to 14 residues. The CDR3 bases are TGTGCCAGCAGTTTGATGTTAGCTTCCTACGAGCAGTACTTC. Translation: CASSLMLASYEQYF.

This sequence joins TRBV9 and TRBJ2-3; TRBD2 aligns across 9 bases. The length of the CDR3 is 15 residues. V lost 0 bases and J lost 5; bases outside the gene matches: 4. Germline V gives CDR1 SGDLS, CDR2 YYNGEE. The CDR3 is CASSVEAGGRDTQYF. DNA for the CDR3: TGTGCCAGCAGCGTAGAAGCGGGGGGTAGAGATACGCAGTATTTT.

V usage is TRBV5-6 and J usage is TRBJ1-2; D unclear. V shed 3 bases and J shed 8 bases, with 5 bases lying between them. The CDR3 extends over 10 amino acids. CDR1 is SGHDT and CDR2 is YYEEEE in the germline V gene. CDR3 nucleotides: TGTGCCAGCAGCTCGGTGGGCTACACCTTC. As protein: CASSSVGYTF. Full variable domain (remainder filled in from reference TRBV5-6 and TRBJ1-2): DAGVTQSPTHLIKTRGQQVTLRCSPKSGHDTVSWYQQALGQGPQFIFQYYEEEERQRGNFPDRFSGHQFPNYSSELNVNALLLGDSALYLCASSSVGYTFGSGTRLTVV.

This chain links TRBV6-5 with TRBJ2-4, with 8 bases matching TRBD1. CDR1 is MNHEY, CDR2 SVGAGI, per germline. The CDR3 extends over 15 amino acids. V was pared by 0 bases and J by 6 bases, with 4 bases of the junction left unmatched. The CDR3 protein is CASSYSPDRGNIQYF. The CDR3 nucleotides are TGTGCCAGCAGTTACTCTCCAGACAGGGGAAACATTCAGTACTTC.

The rearrangement links TRBV6-1 to TRBJ2-4; 7 bases align to TRBD2. Germline V CDR1 and CDR2: MNHNS, SASEGT. This CDR3 comprises 14 residues. Trimming took 2 bases from V and 6 from J; bases not matched to a gene: 4. CDR3: CASSESGLINIQYF. The CDR3, as DNA: TGTGCCAGCAGTGAATCGGGACTAATAAACATTCAGTACTTC.

The chain couples TRBV9 to TRBJ2-3; 8 bases line up with TRBD2. This CDR3 has 16 amino acids. V shed 4 bases, J shed 3 bases, and the junction held 10 bases outside the gene matches. Germline V gene sequence: CDR1 SGDLS, CDR2 YYNGEE. The CDR3 here is CASSFTTGGRTDTQYF. The CDR3 coding sequence is TGTGCCAGCAGCTTCACAACGGGAGGGCGGACAGATACGCAGTATTTT.

This clone was found a few times. This sequence joins TRBV27 and TRBJ1-2; perhaps TRBD1 as D (5 bases). The CDR3 is 13 residues long. The germline CDR1 and CDR2 sequences are MNHEY and SMNVEV (reference sequence). Trimming removed 4 bases from V and 7 bases from J, with 13 bases in between. The CDR3 DNA reads TGTGCCAGCAGTTCGCCCTGGCAGGGTGGCTACACCTTC. Translating it yields CASSSPWQGGYTF.

This clone is categorized as medium-sized (0.01 to 0.1%). The V and J genes are TRBV7-9 and TRBJ2-7; maybe TRBD2 (6 bases). CDR1 and CDR2 from the germline V gene are SEHNR and FQNEAQ (reference sequence). V gave up 5 bases and J gave up 0 bases, with 17 bases separating them. The CDR3 spans 16 residues. For the CDR3, the DNA is TGTGCCAGCAGCCCCAAGATGGCGGGAACCTCCTACGAGCAGTACTTC. Protein product: CASSPKMAGTSYEQYF.

Only a few counts were recorded for this clone. The rearrangement uses TRBV5-6 and TRBJ2-7; perhaps TRBD1 as D (7 bases). The CDR3 is 16 residues long. Trimming pared 2 bases from V and 3 bases from J, leaving 18 bases between. Per germline, CDR1 SGHDT and CDR2 YYEEEE. The CDR3 sequence: CASSFSQGDLYYEQYF. CDR3 in DNA: TGTGCCAGCAGCTTCTCCCAGGGGGACTTGTACTACGAGCAGTACTTC.